The 27 T cell receptor beta chains reported below all come from one sample, sequenced in a study of T cell clonality in common variable immunodeficiency. The study, taken as a whole, reports: Fewer deletions and N-nucleotide insertions were reportedly seen in common variable immunodeficiency TCR beta sequences.

The antigens these receptors bind are not known. Profiling relied on immunoSEQ multiplex PCR, and the TCRdb table lists in-frame clones only, not all of them. In total the sample includes about 19,000 clones, none of them seen once. The sequencing input was peripheral blood mononuclear cells. The receptors derive from a human donor with common variable immunodeficiency.

For this clone: The read finishes 3 residues shy of the CDR3 end, and the germline J gene is used to complete it. The V and J genes are TRBV7-2 and TRBJ2-5, with TRBD2 matching over 7 bases. Germline loops: CDR1 SGHTA, CDR2 FQGNSA. The CDR3 length is 15 residues. V was pared by 2 bases and J by 5 bases, with 8 bases of the junction left unmatched. CDR3 sequence reads: CASSLRAGMLETQYF. CDR3 DNA, as far as it was read: TGTGCCAGCAGCTTAAGAGCGGGGATGTTGGAGACC.

This clone has more than one count but fewer than ten. The CDR3 extends 3 residues past the end of the read, so its final part is completed from the germline J gene. This chain uses TRBV19 with TRBJ1-1, with 8 bases lining up with TRBD1. The germline CDR1 and CDR2 sequences are LNHDA and SQIVND (reference sequence). The CDR3 sequence is 13 residues long. Losses at the gene ends were 6 bases for V and 5 bases for J; bases not matched to a gene: 5. This chain's CDR3 is CASRNRGRTEAFF. The CDR3 DNA, read in part, is TGTGCCAGTAGGAACAGGGGGAGGACTGAA.

This clone was observed a handful of times. The sequenced CDR3 bases are TGCAGTGCCCCCCGGGGGATTAATCAGCCC. This translates into CSAPRGINQP. The entire CDR3 reads CSAPRGINQPQHF. The chain employs TRBV20-1 and TRBJ1-5; tentative D call: TRBD1 (5 bases). The CDR3 is cut off 3 residues early in the read; its end comes from the germline J gene. Germline V gene data show CDR1 as DFQATT and CDR2 as SNEGSKA (reference sequence). CDR3 size: 13 residues. Trimming cost V 6 bases and J 4 bases, with 13 bases left between them.

This clone occurred a few times. The read comes to an end 3 residues before the CDR3 does, leaving the germline J gene to fill in the end. V is TRBV7-9 and J is TRBJ1-4; D is undetermined. The CDR3 consists of 15 residues. Per germline, CDR1 SEHNR and CDR2 FQNEAQ (reference sequence). Trimming left V 6 bases short and J 8 bases short, with 19 bases between. CDR3 loop: CASSNSVAGREKLFF. The DNA read from the CDR3 is TGTGCCAGCAGTAACAGTGTCGCAGGCCGGGAAAAA.

This clone appeared a few times. The observed sequence ends 3 residues before the CDR3 terminus, with the missing tail filled in from the germline J gene. This rearrangement joins TRBV29-1 to TRBJ2-7; D is unclear. Trimming left V 6 bases short and J 2 bases short, with 14 bases between. Germline V gene lookup returns CDR1 SQVTM and CDR2 ANQGSEA. The CDR3 has 13 residues. CDR3 residues: CSVGKGVPYEQYF. CDR3 DNA (partial): TGCAGCGTGGGTAAGGGCGTCCCCTACGAG.

Turning to this clone: The missing CDR3 end, 3 residues past where the read stops, is filled in from the germline J gene. J is TRBJ2-7 and V is TRBV7-8; the match to TRBD2 covers 7 bases. The junction had 0 bases not matched to a gene; V was cut back by 1 base and J by 0 bases. This CDR3 spans 14 amino acids. Looked up from germline, CDR1 is SGHVS and CDR2 is FQNEAQ. CDR3 protein: CASSLGGGSYEQYF. The CDR3 bases that were read are TGTGCCAGCAGCTTAGGGGGGGGCTCCTACGAG.

CDR3 protein: CASRGWASGDNEQFF. The CDR3 DNA, read in part, is TGTGCCAGTAGGGGGTGGGCTAGCGGGGACAATGAG. The V gene is TRBV19, the J gene TRBJ2-1; 9 positions match TRBD2. The read stops 3 residues short of the end of the CDR3; the missing end is completed from the germline J gene. V dropped 6 bases and J dropped 5; count of bases not matched to a gene: 8. The CDR3 loop spans 15 amino acids. Germline V gene sequence: CDR1 LNHDA, CDR2 SQIVND (reference sequence).

In this sample, this clone turned up a few times. The CDR3 goes on 3 residues after the read ends, and that part is filled in from the germline J gene. This chain connects TRBV18 to TRBJ2-7; possible D gene TRBD1, 6 bases. V lost 4 bases and J lost 3, with 10 bases in between. CDR1 is KGHSH, CDR2 LQKENI, per germline. The CDR3 has 13 amino acids. CDR3 DNA (partial): TGTGCCAGCTCACAACGGACAGACTACGAG. This sequence encodes CASSQRTDYE. The full CDR3 reads CASSQRTDYEQYF.

This clone was seen more than once but under ten times. The observed sequence ends 3 residues before the CDR3 terminus, with the missing tail filled in from the germline J gene. The chain couples TRBV18 to TRBJ1-1; 9 nucleotides match TRBD1. The CDR3 spans 16 residues. V lost 6 bases and J lost 1; bases outside the gene matches: 9. From germline, CDR1 is KGHSH and CDR2 LQKENI. The sequenced part of the CDR3 DNA is TGTGCCAGCTCCCAGACAGGGGGAGGGAAGAACACTGAA. Encoded protein: CASSQTGGGKNTE. The CDR3 in its entirety is CASSQTGGGKNTEAFF.

This clone has just a few counts. The sequence runs out 3 residues before the end of the CDR3; the remainder is reconstructed from the germline J gene. The chain employs TRBV7-8 and TRBJ2-7; the match to TRBD1 covers 11 bases. Germline CDR1 reads SGHVS; CDR2 reads FQNEAQ. Unmatched junction bases numbered 4, after V lost 5 bases and J lost 1 base. CDR3 length equals 15 residues. CDR3 bases read: TGTGCCAGCAGCCCCGGGACAGGGGGTTCCTACGAG. This sequence encodes CASSPGTGGSYE. The whole CDR3 reads CASSPGTGGSYEQYF.

In its sample, this clone was seen a few times. Read data end 3 residues before the CDR3 end; the end is taken from the germline J gene. The V gene is TRBV6-2 or TRBV6-3, the J gene TRBJ2-7; the match to TRBD1 covers 7 bases. The V and J ends lost 3 bases and 1 base, in that order; junction bases with no gene match: 6. The V gene's germline CDR1 is MNHEY and CDR2 SVGEGT. This CDR3 has 15 residues. The sequenced CDR3 bases are TGTGCCAGCAGTTATTTAGGGGGCCAATCCTACGAG. As protein: CASSYLGGQSYE. From start to end, the CDR3 is CASSYLGGQSYEQYF.

This clone was seen ten or more times. The sequence runs out 3 residues before the end of the CDR3; the remainder is reconstructed from the germline J gene. V gene TRBV7-8 combines with J gene TRBJ2-5; tentatively, D is TRBD2 (5 bases). The V gene lost 3 bases and the J gene lost 3 bases, with 17 bases spanning the gap. The CDR3 is 16 amino acids. CDR1 is SGHVS, CDR2 FQNEAQ, per germline. The CDR3 region is CASSFALGVGKETQYF. The part of the CDR3 DNA that was read is TGTGCCAGCAGCTTCGCCCTCGGGGTCGGAAAAGAGACC.

Concerning this clone itself: A much larger clone lies a single base off, so this may be a read error. The read ends 3 residues early relative to the CDR3; the germline J gene fills the gap. This rearrangement joins TRBV7-9 to TRBJ2-1, with D unclear. Germline lookup yields CDR1 SEHNR and CDR2 FQNEAQ (reference sequence). Trimming shortened V by 5 bases and J by 4 bases, and 6 bases separated the two germline ends. The CDR3 totals 12 residues. The sequenced CDR3 bases are TGTGCCAGCAGCCTCAGGTACAATGAG. Translating it yields CASSLRYNE. The entire CDR3 protein is CASSLRYNEQFF.

Concerning this clone itself: The read ends 3 residues shy of where the CDR3 ends; the end is completed using the germline J gene. The genes are TRBV30 and TRBJ1-2; D call uncertain. CDR3 length: 15 amino acids. Germline lookup yields CDR1 GTSNPN and CDR2 SVGIG (reference sequence). V dropped 0 bases and J dropped 1 base, with 12 bases sitting between them. This CDR3 is CAWSVAGGNNYGYTF. CDR3 DNA (partial): TGTGCCTGGAGTGTAGCTGGCGGGAATAACTATGGC. Full variable domain (missing parts from reference TRBV30 and TRBJ1-2): SQTIHQWPATLVQPVGSPLSLECTVEGTSNPNLYWYRQAAGRGLQLLFYSVGIGQISSEVPQNLSASRPQDRQFILSSKKLLLSDSGFYLCAWSVAGGNNYGYTFGSGTRLTVV.

A few counts support this clone. The read terminates 3 residues before the CDR3 end, so the remaining end is supplied by the germline J gene. The chain employs TRBV7-6 and TRBJ2-3; D is unresolved. CDR1 is SGHVS and CDR2 is FNYEAQ in the germline V gene. Deletions cut 1 base from V and 1 base from J, with 12 bases between. The CDR3 covers 16 residues. The covered CDR3 bases are TGTGCCAGCAGCTTAGTTGGGCAAGAGCGCACAGATACG. Translation gives CASSLVGQERTDT. The CDR3, in full, reads CASSLVGQERTDTQYF.

As regards this clone: The CDR3 goes on 3 residues after the read ends, and that part is filled in from the germline J gene. The gene calls are TRBV6-2 or TRBV6-3 and TRBJ2-2; D may be TRBD2 (6 bases). Germline V gives CDR1 MNHEY, CDR2 SVGEGT. The CDR3 extends over 16 amino acids. The V end was cut by 6 bases, the J end by 2 bases, with 16 bases between. The CDR3 bases that were read are TGTGCCAGCAGCTGGGACTGGGGCGACAACACCGGGGAG. It is translated as CASSWDWGDNTGE. The CDR3 in its entirety is CASSWDWGDNTGELFF.

On this clone: The CDR3 end is not reached by the read, which stops 3 residues before it; the germline J gene fills it in. This sequence joins TRBV7-9 and TRBJ2-3, with unresolved D. Looked up from germline, CDR1 is SEHNR and CDR2 is FQNEAQ (reference sequence). V dropped 2 bases and J dropped 2 bases, with 8 bases sitting between them. The CDR3 sequence is 14 residues long. The CDR3 DNA, read in part, is TGTGCCAGCAGCTTATTTGTAGACACAGATACG. Its protein product is CASSLFVDTDT. The entire CDR3 is CASSLFVDTDTQYF.

For this clone: The CDR3 extends 3 residues past the end of the read, so its final part is completed from the germline J gene. The chain employs TRBV20-1 and TRBJ1-1, with D tentatively TRBD1 (6 bases). The CDR3 runs 14 residues. V dropped 1 base and J dropped 4 bases, with 13 bases sitting between them. From germline, CDR1 is DFQATT and CDR2 SNEGSKA (reference sequence). The CDR3 DNA, read in part, is TGCAGTGCTAGAGGTCTTTTCAGGGGCACTGAA. This translates into CSARGLFRGTE. The entire CDR3 protein reads CSARGLFRGTEAFF.

Ten or more counts support this clone. The missing CDR3 end, 3 residues past where the read stops, is filled in from the germline J gene. The V gene is TRBV9, the J gene TRBJ2-7; D gene ambiguous. Trimming took 0 bases from V and 3 from J, leaving 7 bases between them. Germline lookup yields CDR1 SGDLS and CDR2 YYNGEE. This CDR3 is built from 13 residues. CDR3 bases read: TGTGCCAGCAGCGTAGGTAACGGCTACGAG. Protein product: CASSVGNGYE. The complete CDR3 protein is CASSVGNGYEQYF.

This clone occurred a few times. Read sequence stops 3 residues before the CDR3 end, and the germline J gene provides the missing end. The chain combines TRBV19 with TRBJ2-7; 10 nucleotides line up with TRBD2. Germline assignment: CDR1 LNHDA and CDR2 SQIVND (reference sequence). The CDR3 runs to 13 residues. With 7 bases clipped from V and 3 bases from J, the junction kept 3 bases outside the gene matches. The CDR3 region is CASTEREGYEQYF. CDR3 DNA, as far as it was read: TGTGCCAGTACCGAGCGGGAGGGCTACGAG.

This clone was seen at least ten times. Read coverage stops 3 residues before the CDR3 terminus; the germline J gene supplies the remainder. The chain couples TRBV19 to TRBJ2-5; TRBD2 matches 8 bases. The V gene end was trimmed by 1 base and the J gene end by 1 base; junction bases not matched to a gene: 2. CDR1 and CDR2 (germline): LNHDA, SQIVND (reference sequence). This CDR3 has 15 amino acids. Incomplete CDR3 DNA: TGTGCCAGTAGTATAGCGGGGGGGACCCAAGAGACC. This gives the protein CASSIAGGTQET. The full CDR3 is CASSIAGGTQETQYF.

This clone was observed at least ten times. Sequencing ends 3 residues short of the CDR3 end; the germline J gene provides the rest. This chain uses TRBV4-1 with TRBJ2-1; 10 nucleotides match TRBD2. V trimming: 1 base; J trimming: 7 bases; junction bases outside the gene matches: 10. Germline loops: CDR1 MGHRA, CDR2 YSYEKL. CDR3 length: 17 amino acids. The DNA read from the CDR3 is TGCGCCAGCAGCCAAGGCCCCCAGCGGGGGGGCCGGAATGAG. Its protein is CASSQGPQRGGRNE. The full CDR3 protein reads CASSQGPQRGGRNEQFF.

This clone has a handful of counts. The sequenced CDR3 bases are TGTGCCAGCAGCTTAGAGGGGGCAGGTCAGCCC. Encoded protein: CASSLEGAGQP. In full, the CDR3 reads CASSLEGAGQPQHF. The rearrangement links TRBV7-9 to TRBJ1-5, with 7 bases matching TRBD1. The read ends 3 residues early relative to the CDR3; the germline J gene fills the gap. V lost 1 base and J lost 6; bases outside the gene matches: 3. The CDR3 spans 14 residues. CDR1 SEHNR and CDR2 FQNEAQ come from the germline V gene (reference sequence). The full variable domain, rest sourced from reference TRBV7-9 and TRBJ1-5, is DTGVSQNPRHKITKRGQNVTFRCDPISEHNRLYWYRQTLGQGPEFLTYFQNEAQLEKSRLLSDRFSAERPKGSFSTLEIQRTEQGDSAMYLCASSLEGAGQPQHFGDGTRLSIL.

Remarks on this clone: The DNA ends 3 residues before the CDR3 does, and the rest of the CDR3 is filled in from the germline J gene. The chain has TRBV19 and TRBJ1-2; D may be TRBD1 (5 bases). V lost 7 bases and J 3 bases, leaving 12 bases between the germline ends. The CDR3 loop spans 13 amino acids. The V gene's germline CDR1 is LNHDA and CDR2 SQIVND (reference sequence). The CDR3 bases that were read are TGTGCCAGTATCGGTGACAGCCACTATGGC. Translated, it gives CASIGDSHYG. The whole CDR3 protein reads CASIGDSHYGYTF.

A word on this clone: The read is 3 residues too short to cover the CDR3 end, so that end is filled in from the germline J gene. The J gene is TRBJ2-7, the V gene TRBV6-2 or TRBV6-3; D gene ambiguous. V was clipped by 5 bases and J by 4 bases, with 18 bases between them. This CDR3 has 15 amino acids. Germline assignment: CDR1 MNHEY and CDR2 SVGEGT. CDR3 DNA, as far as it was read: TGTGCCAGCAGTCCGAAAATCCATGGGCCTTACGAG. This encodes CASSPKIHGPYE. The whole CDR3 is CASSPKIHGPYEQYF.

To note about this clone: The read stops 3 residues short of the end of the CDR3; the missing end is completed from the germline J gene. V usage is TRBV6-2 or TRBV6-3 and J usage is TRBJ1-1; D gene unclear. V gave up 7 bases and J gave up 3 bases, with 15 bases separating them. Germline CDR1 is MNHEY and CDR2 is SVGEGT. This CDR3 has 14 residues. The CDR3 here is CASMPYLLDTEAFF. The CDR3 bases that were read are TGTGCCAGCATGCCCTACCTGCTTGACACTGAA.

This clone occurred a few times. The read falls 3 residues short of the CDR3 end, and the missing part is taken from the germline J gene. V gene TRBV19 combines with J gene TRBJ1-1; tentatively, D is TRBD1 (5 bases). CDR3 length: 16 amino acids. From germline, CDR1 is LNHDA and CDR2 SQIVND (reference sequence). Trimming cost V 2 bases and J 0 bases, with 13 bases left between them. The CDR3 bases that were read are TGTGCCAGTAGTATACGGCAGGGAAGTATGAACACTGAA. This encodes CASSIRQGSMNTE. In full, the CDR3 reads CASSIRQGSMNTEAFF.